The clone carrying this T cell receptor (beta chain) appeared a single time. What it binds is unknown. Clones were sequenced by immunoSEQ multiplex PCR, and TCRdb holds only the in-frame ones, with some missing. The sample has about 240,000 clones, 80% to 90% seen once. This sample is drawn from a study of cytomegalovirus exposure and HLA in healthy donors. Study-wide points: High specificity and sensitivity for cytomegalovirus status were reported for the classifier. The authors listed 150 to 200 TCR beta chains as cytomegalovirus-associated. Rare TCR sequences dominated, though some public TCRs recurred in many donors. A few chains tied to CMV proved CMV antigen-specific in vitro.

The CDR3 is made up of 15 amino acids. In germline, CDR1 is SGDLS, CDR2 YYNGEE. Trimming at V came to 4 bases and at J to 3 bases, leaving 8 bases not matched to a gene. The chain employs TRBV9 and TRBJ2-7, with 9 positions matching TRBD1. Sequenced input: PBMCs. The clonotype originates from a young man in good health and CMV-seronegative. The CDR3 DNA sequence: TGTGCCAGCAGCCTCGAGGGACAGGGTATCTACGAGCAGTACTTC. This codes for CASSLEGQGIYEQYF. Full variable domain (remainder filled in from reference TRBV9 and TRBJ2-7): DSGVTQTPKHLITATGQRVTLRCSPRSGDLSVYWYQQSLDQGLQFLIQYYNGEERAKGNILERFSAQQFPDLHSELNLSSLELGDSALYFCASSLEGQGIYEQYFGPGTRLTVT.